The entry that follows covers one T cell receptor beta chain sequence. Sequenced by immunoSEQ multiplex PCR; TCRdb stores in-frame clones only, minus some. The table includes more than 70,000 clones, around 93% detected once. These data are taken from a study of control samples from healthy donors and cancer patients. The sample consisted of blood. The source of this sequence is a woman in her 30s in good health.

CDR3 residues: CAWSAGATVGGWPQHF. CDR3 coding DNA: TGTGCCTGGTCGGCAGGGGCCACGGTCGGGGGTTGGCCCCAGCATTTT. The rearrangement uses TRBV30 and TRBJ1-5, with D perhaps TRBD1 (6 bases). Trimming cost V 5 bases and J 9 bases, with 26 bases left between them. Germline V lookup: CDR1 GTSNPN, CDR2 SVGIG (reference sequence). The CDR3 extends over 16 amino acids.